The sequence of this TCR beta chain was determined in a study of long-term antiretroviral therapy in people with HIV. Researchers report immunoSEQ v3.0 was run at survey level. What sequencing targeted per sample was 40,000-50,000 T-cell genomes. Produced via immunoSEQ multiplex PCR; TCRdb's table is partial and in-frame only. The sample yields tens of thousands of clones, over 70% seen once. With 5 bases removed from V and 2 bases from J, the gap between germline ends came to 4 bases. Germline V CDR1 and CDR2: SSHAT, FNYEAQ (reference sequence). The CDR3 is 11 amino acids. The study used samples holding about 0.9-11 million cryopreserved PBMC before DNA extraction.

The source material was unsorted PBMCs, sampled 1.2 years after starting antiretroviral therapy. This TCR came from a woman in her forties with HIV. The genes are TRBV7-7 and TRBJ2-7; no definite D call. This chain's CDR3 is CASSVTYEQYF. CDR3 DNA sequence: TGTGCCAGCAGCGTAACCTACGAGCAGTACTTC.